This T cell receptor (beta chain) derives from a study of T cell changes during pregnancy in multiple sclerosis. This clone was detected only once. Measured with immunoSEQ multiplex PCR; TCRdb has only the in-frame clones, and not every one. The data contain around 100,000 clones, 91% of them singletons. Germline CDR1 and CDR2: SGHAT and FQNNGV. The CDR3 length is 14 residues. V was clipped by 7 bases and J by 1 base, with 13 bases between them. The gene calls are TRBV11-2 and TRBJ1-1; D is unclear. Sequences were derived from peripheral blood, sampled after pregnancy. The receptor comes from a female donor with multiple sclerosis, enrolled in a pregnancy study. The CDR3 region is CASTKAGWNTEAFF. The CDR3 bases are TGTGCCAGCACCAAGGCAGGCTGGAACACTGAAGCTTTCTTT.